The 12 T cell receptor beta chains below come from one sample, sequenced in a study of regulatory T cells in long-lasting Graves disease. In building TCR beta libraries, iRepertoire HTBI primers were used together with Arm-PCR of CDR3 regions. TCRdb reprocessed the multiplex PCR reads via MiXCR and lists one record per CDR3 protein. The sample contains some 450,000 distinct CDR3 sequences, about 25% of which appear only once. As to time point: persistent/refractory GD, antithyroid drugs over 5 years with positive TRAb. PBMC-extracted RNA yielded the TCR library. Sample: peripheral blood mononuclear cells (PBMCs), taken when the disease was refractory, from a patient treated with antithyroid drugs. The receptors were gathered from a female donor with Graves disease.

This clonotype has at least ten counts. The V and J genes are TRBV2 and TRBJ1-1; D remains ambiguous. V was clipped by 2 bases and J by 4 bases, with 8 bases between them. CDR1 and CDR2 from the germline V gene are SNHLY and FYNNEI. This CDR3 spans 13 amino acids. CDR3 region: CASSETRATEAFF. The CDR3 nucleotides are TGTGCCAGCAGTGAAACGCGGGCCACTGAAGCTTTCTTT.

This clonotype was recorded a few times. This chain connects TRBV7-3 to TRBJ1-1; no definite D call. V gave up 7 bases and J gave up 11 bases, with 11 bases separating them. CDR3 length equals 10 residues. Germline assignment: CDR1 SGHTA and CDR2 FQGTGA. The CDR3 sequence is CASIEEMAFF. As DNA, the CDR3 is TGTGCCAGCATTGAGGAAATGGCTTTCTTT.

This clonotype was counted many times. The chain couples TRBV12-3 or TRBV12-4 to TRBJ2-5; maybe TRBD1 (6 bases). Trimming took 7 bases from V and 5 from J, leaving 17 bases between them. The CDR3 sequence is 14 residues long. CDR3 loop: CASTSGAGGETQYF. CDR3 in DNA: TGTGCCAGCACCTCAGGGGCAGGTGGGGAGACCCAGTACTTC.

The chain links TRBV4-1 to TRBJ1-1; D is possibly TRBD1 (5 bases). Germline V gene data show CDR1 as MGHRA and CDR2 as YSYEKL. V lost 1 base to trimming and J lost 1 base, with 16 bases between them. The CDR3 is made up of 17 amino acids. In DNA form, the CDR3 reads TGCGCCAGCAGCCAAGTGAACTTTATGGGGCCGAACACTGAAGCTTTCTTT. Its protein product is CASSQVNFMGPNTEAFF.

This clonotype has a handful of counts. This chain links TRBV12-5 with TRBJ1-1, with D hard to call. Trimming left V 10 bases short and J 4 bases short, with 16 bases between. This CDR3 is 13 amino acids long. The germline V gene encodes CDR1 LGHNT and CDR2 FRNRAP. For the CDR3, the DNA is TGTGCTACTGCCGCGGATTGGGGCACTGAAGCTTTCTTT. Its translation is CATAADWGTEAFF.

This clonotype was detected a few times. The rearrangement joins TRBV12-3 or TRBV12-4 to TRBJ2-2, with D hard to call. With 5 bases removed from V and 1 base from J, the gap between germline ends came to 8 bases. The CDR3 runs 14 residues. The CDR3, as DNA: TGTGCCAGCAGTAGATTAAGGAACACCGGGGAGCTGTTTTTT. This translates into CASSRLRNTGELFF.

This clonotype came up a few times. This rearrangement joins TRBV7-9 to TRBJ2-5; 10 positions agree with TRBD2. Germline assignment: CDR1 SEHNR and CDR2 FQNEAQ (reference sequence). The junction had 13 bases not matched to a gene; V was cut back by 7 bases and J by 2 bases. The CDR3 length is 17 residues. CDR3 nucleotide sequence: TGTGCCAGCAACTCTGCCGCATTACTAGCGGGACAAGAGACCCAGTACTTC. Amino acids: CASNSAALLAGQETQYF.

The V and J genes are TRBV3-1 and TRBJ2-2, with 8 bases lining up with TRBD1. The V gene end was trimmed by 1 base and the J gene end by 7 bases; junction bases not matched to a gene: 5. The germline gives CDR1 LGHDT, CDR2 YNNKEL (reference sequence). The CDR3 is 15 residues long. The CDR3, as DNA: TGTGCCAGCAGCCAAGCAGGGGGCTCGGGCGGGGAGCTGTTTTTT. It encodes CASSQAGGSGGELFF.

This clonotype appeared a few times. V gene TRBV7-2 combines with J gene TRBJ2-2; possible D gene TRBD1, 6 bases. This CDR3 region has 16 residues. Germline V gene data show CDR1 as SGHTA and CDR2 as FQGNSA. The germline V and J ends were trimmed by 0 bases and 5 bases, with 13 bases remaining between them. The CDR3 DNA reads as TGTGCCAGCAGCTTAGCCTCGGGTACAGGGACCGGGGAGCTGTTTTTT. This encodes CASSLASGTGTGELFF.

The V call is TRBV7-6, the J call TRBJ1-1; D ambiguous. Germline V CDR1 and CDR2: SGHVS, FNYEAQ. This CDR3 has 12 amino acids. The V end lost 3 bases, the J end lost 5 bases, and 7 bases lay between the germline ends. The CDR3 nucleotides are TGTGCCAGCAGCTTCGGGAGTACTGAAGCTTTCTTT. Translated: CASSFGSTEAFF.

This clonotype was detected ten times or more. The chain is built from TRBV5-6 and TRBJ1-2, with D possibly matching TRBD1 (5 bases). The CDR3 consists of 13 residues. Germline values: CDR1 SGHDT, CDR2 YYEEEE. The ends were cut back, 4 bases at V and 2 bases at J, with 9 bases in the middle. The chain's CDR3 is CASSPGRNYGYTF. The CDR3 nucleotides are TGTGCCAGCAGCCCGGGACGGAACTATGGCTACACCTTC.

This clonotype was detected ten times or more. The chain is built from TRBV12-3 or TRBV12-4 and TRBJ2-5; no firm D call. Trimming pared 2 bases from V and 7 bases from J, leaving 17 bases between. The CDR3 covers 15 residues. The CDR3 sequence: CASSLFGGQAWTQYF. For the CDR3, the DNA is TGTGCCAGCAGTTTATTTGGTGGGCAGGCGTGGACCCAGTACTTC.